A selection of T cell receptor beta chains follows, all from one sample in a study of Ad26.COV2.S vaccination and SARS-CoV-2 variants. Data came from immunoSEQ multiplex PCR; TCRdb stores just in-frame clones and leaves some out. The sample includes approximately 400,000 clones, about 88% of them seen just once. The sequences come from peripheral blood, collected in a trial of Ad26.COV2.S vaccine versus placebo. These receptors were obtained from a person between 18 and 65 years old who received the Ad26.COV2.S COVID-19 vaccine or a placebo. CDR3s include the opening cysteine and the closing phenylalanine or tryptophan. D genes are given only for firm matches. Size values are once, few and many counts, or a class for expanded clones, and some rows have none.

TRBJ2-1,NA,TRBV5-6,NA,CASSLSQGYEQFF,TGTGCCAGCAGCTTGAGTCAGGGCTATGAGCAGTTCTTC
TRBJ1-2,NA,TRBV5-4,NA,CASSLDIKVHGYTF,TGTGCCAGCAGCTTGGACATAAAAGTGCATGGCTACACCTTC
TRBJ2-5,NA,TRBV11-2,NA,CASSRTNRETQYF,TGTGCCAGCAGCCGGACGAACCGAGAGACCCAGTACTTC
TRBJ2-1,TRBD2,TRBV6-4,NA,CASSPTSGNFYNEQFF,TGTGCCAGCAGTCCGACTAGCGGGAACTTCTACAATGAGCAGTTCTTC
TRBJ1-1,NA,TRBV6-2/TRBV6-3,NA,CASSYSSGRMNTEAFF,TGTGCCAGCAGTTACTCGTCAGGACGAATGAACACTGAAGCTTTCTTT
TRBJ1-3,NA,TRBV7-2,once,CASSPRRVSGNTIYF,TGTGCCAGCAGCCCTCGCAGAGTCTCTGGAAACACCATATATTTT
TRBJ1-2,NA,TRBV4-3,NA,CASSQEPKNRANYGYTF,TGCGCCAGCAGCCAAGAACCCAAAAACAGGGCTAACTATGGCTACACCTTC
TRBJ2-7,NA,TRBV3-1/TRBV3-2,NA,CASSPSHFTTQGFTYEQYF,TGTGCCAGCAGCCCAAGCCATTTTACCACACAGGGTTTCACCTACGAGCAGTACTTC
TRBJ1-2,NA,TRBV6-5,NA,CASREGGGYTF,TGTGCCAGCAGAGAGGGGGGCGGCTACACCTTC
TRBJ2-7,TRBD1,TRBV5-1,NA,CASSLGTGGPYEQYF,TGCGCCAGCAGCTTGGGGACAGGGGGACCCTACGAGCAGTACTTC
TRBJ2-1,TRBD2,TRBV2,NA,CASSEGGGLAGAEQFF,TGTGCCAGCAGTGAAGGAGGGGGACTAGCGGGAGCGGAGCAGTTCTTC
TRBJ2-5,NA,TRBV12-5,NA,CASGLVRGTGARGQETQYF,TGTGCTAGTGGTTTGGTACGAGGAACGGGGGCCAGGGGACAAGAGACCCAGTACTTC
TRBJ2-7,NA,TRBV3-1/TRBV3-2,NA,CASSQDLGGYEQYF,TGTGCCAGCAGCCAAGATCTGGGGGGCTACGAGCAGTACTTC
TRBJ1-4,NA,TRBV7-2,NA,CASRPQVTNEKLFF,TGTGCCAGCAGACCGCAGGTTACTAATGAAAAACTGTTTTTT
TRBJ2-3,NA,TRBV27,NA,CASSFRAADTQYF,TGTGCCAGCAGTTTCAGGGCCGCAGATACGCAGTATTTT
TRBJ1-6,NA,TRBV19,NA,CASSLKDFSPLHF,TGTGCCAGTAGTCTGAAGGACTTTTCACCCCTCCACTTT
TRBJ2-7,NA,TRBV27,NA,CASSLSRTRVGNEQYF,TGTGCCAGCAGTTTATCGAGGACACGGGTTGGGAACGAGCAGTACTTC
TRBJ2-5,TRBD1,TRBV5-4,NA,CASSPWTGEETQYF,TGTGCCAGCAGCCCTTGGACAGGGGAAGAGACCCAGTACTTC
TRBJ1-4,NA,TRBV7-2,NA,CASSLVGAAEKLFF,TGTGCCAGCAGCTTAGTTGGCGCGGCGGAAAAACTGTTTTTT
TRBJ1-1,NA,TRBV7-9,NA,CASSLAGPGYEAFF,TGTGCCAGCAGCTTAGCGGGCCCAGGGTACGAAGCTTTCTTT
TRBJ2-3,NA,TRBV29-1,NA,CSVEDDTTDTQYF,TGCAGCGTTGAAGACGACACCACAGATACGCAGTATTTT
TRBJ2-4,NA,TRBV5-4,NA,CASSEDHAKNIQYF,TGTGCCAGCAGCGAGGACCATGCCAAAAACATTCAGTACTTC
TRBJ2-2,TRBD1,TRBV3-1/TRBV3-2,few,CASSQFSGGRELFF,TGTGCCAGCAGCCAATTCTCAGGGGGCAGGGAGCTGTTTTTT
TRBJ1-1,TRBD1,TRBV2,NA,CASTSAGGTEAFF,TGTGCCAGCACTTCGGCAGGGGGCACTGAAGCTTTCTTT
TRBJ2-2,TRBD1,TRBV5-8,NA,CASSSGDRAVEELFF,TGTGCCAGCAGCTCGGGGGACAGGGCGGTCGAGGAGCTGTTTTTT
TRBJ2-2,TRBD2,TRBV5-1,once,CASRGGLAAGELFF,TGCGCCAGCAGGGGGGGACTAGCAGCCGGGGAGCTGTTTTTT
TRBJ2-6,NA,TRBV15,NA,CATSRDRGAGANVLTF,TGTGCCACCAGCAGAGATCGCGGAGCTGGGGCCAACGTCCTGACTTTC
TRBJ2-3,NA,TRBV24-1,NA,CATSLEVGQGVPGDTQYF,TGTGCCACCAGTTTAGAAGTAGGGCAGGGAGTCCCTGGGGATACGCAGTATTTT
TRBJ1-1,NA,TRBV25-1,NA,CASSPRAGLVRTEAFF,TGTGCCAGCAGTCCTCGGGCAGGACTAGTGAGGACTGAAGCTTTCTTT
TRBJ2-3,TRBD2,TRBV27,NA,CASSLLAGGSTDTQYF,TGTGCCAGCAGTTTATTAGCGGGAGGGAGCACAGATACGCAGTATTTT
TRBJ2-2,TRBD2,TRBV4-3,NA,CASSQARAGAGELFF,TGCGCCAGCAGCCAAGCCCGCGCGGGGGCCGGGGAGCTGTTTTTT
TRBJ2-2,NA,TRBV5-5,NA,CASSFANTGELFF,TGTGCCAGCAGCTTCGCGAACACCGGGGAGCTGTTTTTT
TRBJ1-5,NA,TRBV3-1/TRBV3-2,few,CASSQDVRQAQIF,TGTGCCAGCAGCCAAGACGTTCGACAGGCTCAAATTTTT